The table lists the clone carrying this T cell receptor beta chain with a count of one. The antigen is undetermined. The data are from a study of T cell responses to AZD1222 COVID-19 vaccine. The CDR3 has 14 amino acids. Deletions cut 2 bases from V and 3 bases from J, with 11 bases between. Germline loops: CDR1 LGHDT, CDR2 YNNKEL (reference sequence). Clones were sequenced by immunoSEQ multiplex PCR, and TCRdb holds only the in-frame ones, with some missing. The table lists under 150,000 clones, around 90% of them singletons. Findings and limits, study-wide: Donors, mostly white British, included more females; clonal diversity was possibly underestimated. The CD4 TCRs associated with vaccination extended across spike and predominated at 160-218 and 743-854. Researchers took repertoire samples only after the peak T cell response had come.

This receptor was identified in an adult in good health. The sequencing used peripheral blood, collected on day 0 of AZD1222 vaccination. The V and J genes are TRBV3-1 (or the pseudogene TRBV3-2) and TRBJ2-7; D perhaps matches TRBD2 (5 bases). In DNA form, the CDR3 reads TGTGCCAGCAGCCAAACGGGAATCCTCTACGAGCAGTACTTC. Translating it yields CASSQTGILYEQYF.